This T cell receptor beta chain was documented in a study of shared clonotypes between healthy human individuals. Study-wide results and limits: A handful of donors showed sharing of around 5% of naive CD4 clonotypes.

Comment on this clone: Its specificity is not known.

Splitting of each subset's genomic DNA was done evenly across several immunoSEQ plates. Using immunoSEQ multiplex PCR, the repertoire was profiled, and TCRdb retains in-frame clones only, with some absent. The sample lists some 690,000 clones; roughly 91% were seen once. The germline CDR1 and CDR2 sequences are SGHVS and FNYEAQ. This CDR3 spans 16 amino acids. V lost 2 bases and J 8 bases, leaving 19 bases between the germline ends. The origin of this receptor is a man between 18 and 35 years old in good health. Some clones in this sample may be carry-over from other donors' samples. Specimen: memory CD8+ T cells from PBMCs. Subset: CD45RO+ cells pooled with CCR7-negative TemRA cells. The chain carries TRBV7-6 and TRBJ2-1; D may be TRBD1 (7 bases). CDR3 protein: CASSLTPVGRGDEQFF. Written as DNA, the CDR3 is TGTGCCAGCAGCTTAACCCCCGTTGGCAGGGGGGATGAGCAGTTCTTC.